The 2 T cell receptor beta chains below were found in one sample sequenced in a study of blood T cell repertoires in COVID-19. Here immunoSEQ multiplex PCR was the method, and the copy in TCRdb shows in-frame clones only, minus some. The sample records fewer than 250,000 clones, approximately 90% being singletons. The specimen sequenced was PBMCs or T cells enriched from blood (not recorded which). The receptors shown here come from a man aged 50 to 59 who had been exposed to COVID-19.

This chain uses TRBV7-9 with TRBJ2-1; TRBD1 agrees at 7 bases. The V gene's germline CDR1 is SEHNR and CDR2 FQNEAQ (reference sequence). The V and J ends lost 5 bases and 0 bases, in that order; junction bases with no gene match: 1. The CDR3 has 14 residues. The CDR3, as DNA: TGTGCCAGCAGCCGGGACAGCTCCTACAATGAGCAGTTCTTC. Translated: CASSRDSSYNEQFF.

This clone was seen only once. The CDR3 nucleotides are TGTGCCAGCAGAACAGGGCCTTGGGCTTTCTTT. Amino acid sequence: CASRTGPWAFF. The chain joins TRBV12-3 or TRBV12-4 to TRBJ1-1, with D possibly being TRBD1 (6 bases). The CDR3 runs to 11 residues. With 6 bases removed from V and 11 bases from J, the gap between germline ends came to 13 bases.